This T cell receptor (beta chain) originates from a study of blood T cell repertoires in COVID-19. Sequencing used immunoSEQ multiplex PCR; TCRdb keeps in-frame clones, though not all of them. The sample lists a few hundred thousand clones; about 90% were seen once. V gave up 5 bases and J gave up 6 bases; unmatched junction bases: 11. The length of the CDR3 is 16 residues. The germline CDR1 and CDR2 sequences are MGHRA and YSYEKL. The TCR sequence derives from a human donor in a cohort exposed to, infected with or recovered from COVID-19 (not recorded which). The donor label of this sample is uncertain. This chain joins TRBV4-1 and TRBJ2-1, with 9 positions matching TRBD1. Sequencing input: PBMCs or T cells enriched from blood (not recorded which). The CDR3 here is CASSVPPGQGINEQFF. Written as DNA, the CDR3 is TGCGCCAGCAGCGTGCCCCCGGGACAGGGAATCAATGAGCAGTTCTTC.